This record looks at one T cell receptor (beta chain) sequence and its context. The antigen remains unidentified. This record comes from a study of brain T cells in children with intractable seizures. Study-wide results and limits: HCMV serostatus was not known, and viral specificity came from CDR3 similarity only.

Sequencing was performed with immunoSEQ multiplex PCR; in TCRdb, only in-frame clones are kept and a portion is missing. This table has 55,000 to 80,000 clones, roughly 95% appearing once. Germline-derived CDR1 and CDR2 are SGDLS and YYNGEE. The CDR3 is 17 amino acids. Losses at the gene ends were 0 bases for V and 6 bases for J; bases not matched to a gene: 10. At least one anti-epileptic drug was given before surgery. Material: peripheral blood, obtained at surgery. This TCR was recovered from a boy less than two years old with focal cortical dysplasia and intractable seizures. V is TRBV9 and J is TRBJ2-3; TRBD2 matches 10 bases. CDR3 nucleotide sequence: TGTGCCAGCAGCGTAGCGTTCAGCGGGAGGGCCATGGATACGCAGTATTTT. Translating gives CASSVAFSGRAMDTQYF.